Ten or more counts support the clone carrying this T cell receptor (beta chain). The data stem from a study of human T cells and chemical hapten exposure. TCRdb independently ran MiXCR on the 5' RACE reads; one entry per CDR3 protein. Of about 140,000 distinct CDR3 sequences listed, around 4% are singletons. The V end lost 1 base, the J end lost 3 bases, and 8 bases lay between the germline ends. Germline CDR1 and CDR2: SGHTA and FQGNSA. The CDR3 totals 14 residues. The starting material, unfractionated whole blood, was used for total RNA extraction. The chain recombines TRBV7-2 with TRBJ2-3; a possible D gene is TRBD2 (5 bases). This receptor was taken from a female donor in good health. The CDR3 reads CASSLGLYTDTQYF. The CDR3 region has the DNA TGTGCCAGCAGCTTAGGACTATATACAGATACGCAGTATTTT.